Listed below are T cell receptor beta chains from one sample, sequenced in a study of cytomegalovirus exposure and HLA in healthy donors. Produced via immunoSEQ multiplex PCR; TCRdb's table is partial and in-frame only. The sample shows 100,000 or so clones, about four fifths of them seen only once. The specimen sequenced was PBMCs. The receptors were gathered from a woman between 40 and 55 years old in good health and CMV-seronegative. Each CDR3 is given with its conserved first and last residue. The D gene is left open where the match is weak. Rows give clone size only sometimes, using once, few, many, or a class for an expanded clone.

d_call j_call v_call clone_size cdr3_nt cdr3_aa
TRBD1 TRBJ1-4 TRBV7-2 - TGTGCCAGCAGCCTTGGACAGGGGCCGCATGAAAAACTGTTTTTT CASSLGQGPHEKLFF
- TRBJ1-6 TRBV6-5 - TGTGCCAGCCGACACGACATCGATGACAATTCACCCCTCCACTTT CASRHDIDDNSPLHF
TRBD1 TRBJ2-3 TRBV27 once TGTGCCAGCAGTTTAAAGGGGGCGGGCACAGATACGCAGTATTTT CASSLKGAGTDTQYF
- TRBJ1-1 TRBV7-2 - TGTGCCAGCAGCTTAGGAGGGGGGGCGAGGGAAGCTTTCTTT CASSLGGGAREAFF
- TRBJ1-4 TRBV9 - TGTGCCAGCAGCGCCCAAGGGCAGGGGTATGAAAAACTGTTTTTT CASSAQGQGYEKLFF
- TRBJ1-4 TRBV5-1 - TGCGCCAGCAGCGCAACCCCAGGCTCCCAAAATGAAAAACTGTTTTTT CASSATPGSQNEKLFF
TRBD1 TRBJ2-7 TRBV29-1 - TGCAGCGTTGAGTCGCGGGACAGGGGCTACGAGCAGTACTTC CSVESRDRGYEQYF
- TRBJ2-2 TRBV29-1 few TGCAGCGTTGTGCGAGCAAACACCGGGGAGCTGTTTTTT CSVVRANTGELFF
TRBD1 TRBJ2-7 TRBV29-1 - TGCAGCGTTGAGGGACAGGAGTCCTCCTACGAGCAGTACTTC CSVEGQESSYEQYF
- TRBJ2-7 TRBV18 - TGTGCCAGCTCACCACTTGCTCCGTCCTACGAGCAGTACTTC CASSPLAPSYEQYF
- TRBJ2-2 TRBV25-1 - TGTGCCAGCAGTGTTACTATCCCGGGGGTACACCGGGGAGCTGTTTTT CASSVTIPGVHRGAVF
- TRBJ2-3 TRBV7-9 - TGTGCCAGCAGCTTGGAGGGTACAGATACGCAGTATTTT CASSLEGTDTQYF
TRBD2 TRBJ2-3 TRBV6-1 - TGTGCCAGCAGTGAGACGCTTGCGGGGGGCACAGATACGCAGTATTTT CASSETLAGGTDTQYF
- TRBJ2-3 TRBV9 - TGTGCCAGCAGCCTCACGGAGGGCACAGATACGCAGTATTTT CASSLTEGTDTQYF
TRBD1 TRBJ1-2 TRBV19 - TGTGCCAGTCACATGGGGACAGGAGACTATGGCTACACCTTC CASHMGTGDYGYTF
- TRBJ2-7 TRBV20-1 - TGCAGTGCCAACGAGCAGTACTTC CSANEQYF
- TRBJ2-2 TRBV30 few TGTGCCTGGAGCCTATCACGAGCCGGGGAGCTGTTTTTT CAWSLSRAGELFF
TRBD2 TRBJ2-3 TRBV7-7 - TGTGCTAGCAGCTTGACTAGCGTGAACACAGATACGCAGTATTTT CASSLTSVNTDTQYF
TRBD2 TRBJ2-2 TRBV9 - TGTGCCAGCAGCGTAGTCGGGGGGGTAAGCACCGGGGAGCTGTTTTTT CASSVVGGVSTGELFF
- TRBJ1-1 TRBV18 - TGTGCCAGCTCGACAGACAGGAACACTGAAGCTTTCTTT CASSTDRNTEAFF
- TRBJ1-1 TRBV2 - TGTGCCAGCAGGGGACTCTTGACAGCTTTCTTT CASRGLLTAFF